This passage covers 3 T cell receptor beta chains from one sample sequenced in a study of OX40 agonist ivuxolimab in advanced cancers. Sequencing used immunoSEQ multiplex PCR; TCRdb keeps in-frame clones, though not all of them. The sample comprises about 58,000 clones, roughly three quarters of which are singletons, and about 1% rests with the top ten. The sample here was CD4+ or CD8+ T cells sorted from blood, taken in a trial of the OX40 agonist ivuxolimab. All receptors derive from an adult with an advanced solid tumor such as melanoma, head and neck, liver or kidney cancer.

The V gene is TRBV7-9, the J gene TRBJ1-6; D is unresolved. V was cut by 3 bases and J by 5 bases, with 11 bases left in between. Germline values: CDR1 SEHNR, CDR2 FQNEAQ (reference sequence). The CDR3 consists of 15 residues. The CDR3 region has the DNA TGTGCCAGCAGCTTGGGGTCGCCTAATAATTCACCCCTCCACTTT. The encoded protein is CASSLGSPNNSPLHF.

The V gene is TRBV21-1, the J gene TRBJ2-3; the D call in the table, TRBD2, was not verified against the DNA. TRBV21-1 is tagged as a pseudogene. This CDR3 comprises 14 residues. The CDR3 protein is CASSARPARDTQYF. CDR3 sequence (DNA): TGTGCCAGCAGCGCGAGACCGGCTAGAGATACGCAGTATTTT.

The chain recombines TRBV4-2 with TRBJ1-6; D remains unclear. The germline V and J ends were trimmed by 4 bases and 10 bases, with 11 bases remaining between them. This CDR3 comprises 13 residues. Germline-derived CDR1 and CDR2 are LGHNA and YNFKEQ. This chain's CDR3 is CASSLREGSPLHF. DNA for the CDR3: TGTGCCAGCAGCCTACGGGAGGGCTCACCCCTCCACTTT.